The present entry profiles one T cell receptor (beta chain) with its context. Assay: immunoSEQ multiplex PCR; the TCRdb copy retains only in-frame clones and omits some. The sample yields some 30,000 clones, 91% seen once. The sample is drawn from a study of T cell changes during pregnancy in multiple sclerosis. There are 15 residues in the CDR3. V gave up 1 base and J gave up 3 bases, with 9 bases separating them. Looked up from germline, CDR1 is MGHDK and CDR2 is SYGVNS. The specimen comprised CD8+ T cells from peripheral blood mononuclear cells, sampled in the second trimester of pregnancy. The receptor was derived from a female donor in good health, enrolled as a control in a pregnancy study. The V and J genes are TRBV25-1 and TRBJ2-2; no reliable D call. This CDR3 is CASSELAEDTGELFF. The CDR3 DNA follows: TGTGCCAGCAGTGAATTGGCCGAGGACACCGGGGAGCTGTTTTTT.